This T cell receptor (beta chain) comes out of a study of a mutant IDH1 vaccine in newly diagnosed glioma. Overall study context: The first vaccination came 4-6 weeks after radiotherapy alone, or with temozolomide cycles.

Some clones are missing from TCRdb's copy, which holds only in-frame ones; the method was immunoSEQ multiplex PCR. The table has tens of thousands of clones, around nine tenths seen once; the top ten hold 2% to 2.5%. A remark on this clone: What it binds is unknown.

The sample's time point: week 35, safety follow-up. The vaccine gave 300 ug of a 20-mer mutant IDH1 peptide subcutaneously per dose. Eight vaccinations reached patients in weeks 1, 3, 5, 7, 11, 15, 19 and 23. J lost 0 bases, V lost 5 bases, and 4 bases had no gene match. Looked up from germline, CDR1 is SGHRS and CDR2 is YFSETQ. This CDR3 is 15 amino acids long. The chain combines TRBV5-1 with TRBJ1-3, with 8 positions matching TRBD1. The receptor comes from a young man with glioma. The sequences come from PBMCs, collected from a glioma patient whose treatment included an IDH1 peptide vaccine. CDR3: CASSSTGGSGNTIYF. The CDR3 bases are TGCGCCAGCAGTTCAACAGGGGGCTCTGGAAACACCATATATTTT.